This T cell receptor (beta chain) is drawn from a study of cytomegalovirus exposure and HLA in healthy donors (dated by TCRdb to about 2017). A note on the overall study: An earlier analysis of 587 of the donors reported 250 to 350 Gb of sequence data and 117 million unique TCR beta sequences from 190 million or so T cells. High-throughput TCR immunosequencing, statistical association of individual TCRs with disease status, and machine learning were combined to predict cytomegalovirus infection status. An early release that covered 500 to 800 HLA-typed donors contained around 300 gigabases of sequencing data and 80 million or so unique TCR sequences. The T cell repertoires of roughly 660 subjects were profiled by immunosequencing and related to cytomegalovirus serostatus. A later genetic analysis took genome-wide SNP genotypes for about 55% of the roughly 700 donors and used that subset as a discovery cohort. Because of strong linkage in the cohort, a few DR-DQ haplotypes were treated as single units for association and clustering. All discovery cohort repertoires had been generated on a single sequencing platform. The number of donors typed differed by locus, with about 629-630 for A, B, C, DRB1 and DQB1, around 560 for DQA1, 600 to 610 for DPA1, and some 450 for DPB1. The genetic ancestry cluster associated with self-reported Caucasian donors included around four fifths of the approximately 400 genotyped donors. To decide whether each TCR beta V gene segment behaved as functional or pseudogenic, an earlier analysis of some 600 of the donors relied on high-throughput TCR beta sequencing. Donor age, sex, ethnicity and CMV serostatus were compiled together with the repertoire data. To study patterns of TCR occurrence, a later analysis re-analyzed previously published TCR beta repertoires from 550 to 800 donors and added high-resolution HLA genotyping. The study aimed to test whether signatures of past pathogen exposure could be identified by cataloging public T cell receptors. Rather than drawing on any new phenotypic data, the later analysis identified candidate immune exposures from TCR beta sequences and the way those sequences occurred across donors. Across some 400 genotyped donors of the cohort, an average of roughly 250,000 unique TCR beta nucleotide sequences per donor were sequenced, and approximately 17% of those sequences were non-productive. A separate validation cohort of more than 100 different subjects was used in addition to the roughly 700-subject first cohort. HLA typing included class I and class II loci at four-digit resolution. On the study overall, not on this receptor specifically: In a later analysis, several top co-occurrence clusters were reported to appear linked to parvovirus B19, influenza, CMV and Epstein-Barr virus. Assigning TCR associations to individual alleles was difficult when HLA alleles, especially DR and DQ, strongly co-occurred. A further reported finding was that TCR beta sequences accurately predicted the HLA-A and HLA-B alleles for most subjects in the first cohort. Most TCR sequences were observed very rarely across donors, whereas some public TCRs were present in many individuals. In a later analysis, the rate of TCR association differed among HLA loci, with DRB1 alleles having the most associated TCRs and HLA-C alleles having the fewest. V-gene and J-gene trimming of TCR beta chains was associated with a missense DCLRE1C variant in a later genetic analysis, and the association was replicated in an independent cohort. Only TCR beta chains were sequenced in this cohort, and the absence of alpha or paired-chain data limited detectable features. In vitro tests confirmed that a few of the cytomegalovirus-associated TCR beta chains recognize cytomegalovirus antigens. A cluster of highly shared sequence variants was judged likely to be a technical artifact of the sequencing pipeline. Presence/absence analyses assumed roughly uniform sequencing depth across donors, an assumption that may not hold. According to a later genetic analysis, donors in an Asian-associated ancestry cluster had fewer N-insertions in productive TCRs than the approximately 700-donor mean. Compared with equally common non-associated chains, HLA-associated TCR beta chains in a later analysis were more clonally expanded and had lower generation probabilities. The study listed 170 or so TCR beta chains as associated with cytomegalovirus. The classifier was reported to diagnose cytomegalovirus status with high specificity and sensitivity in both the original and validation cohorts. A later analysis associated 16,951 TCR beta sequences with specific HLA alleles at a false discovery rate of 0.05. An earlier analysis of approximately 570 of the donors showed that most TCR beta V segments appeared in productive rearrangements either about 87% or about 30% of the time, which broadly matched IMGT annotations. The authors suggested that the approach could potentially be generalized to other disease states and immunological phenotypes. Some IMGT-functional V segments, including TRBV6-2 and TRBV6-3, could not be told apart with the 87-base-pair reads, so those segments were excluded. According to a later analysis, most CMV-associated TCR beta chains appeared to be HLA-restricted, and the HLA associations seemed to be driven largely by CMV exposure. Immune exposure information for the cohort was limited to CMV serostatus. Because counts were too low, 15 or so rarely observed V segments, including chromosome 9 orphons, were excluded from the earlier analysis of 587 of the donors. HLA typing was unavailable for some donors at each locus, so association tests used only the typed subset. Correlated functional status among segregating V segments might reflect linkage disequilibrium, but an unknown experimental factor could not be ruled out.

The cohort consisted of approximately 670 healthy bone marrow donors. Cohort members were all nominally healthy when sampled, although unrecorded immune exposures were likely present. The donor was CMV seropositive and belonged to the group of 250 to 300 seropositive cohort members. Each donor provided a peripheral blood sample, and peripheral blood mononuclear cells were used for TCR beta sequencing. Genomic DNA extraction from the blood cell samples was performed with the Qiagen DNeasy Blood Extraction Kit. Comment on this clone: Its antigen is unknown. The junction and the germline gene differ at one end; a read error may be behind it.

The library was made by the immunoSEQ multiplex PCR assay. For the multiplex PCR, a mixture combining 60 forward primers for TCR Vbeta segments and 13 reverse primers for TCR Jbeta segments was used. The CDR3 region of rearranged TCR beta genes was amplified from genomic DNA with a multiplex PCR assay. The Illumina HiSeq System was used to sequence the amplified TCR beta libraries as 87-base-pair reads. Regarding the original processing steps: A later analysis counted tens of millions of unique TCR beta chains across the 650 to 800 repertoires, and roughly 9.9 million of these chains were shared by at least two donors. Raw reads were error-corrected and collapsed into unique sequences with a nearest-neighbor algorithm that merged closely related sequences to remove PCR and sequencing errors. CDR3 sequences were aligned to IMGT reference sequences to assign V, D and J gene segments. Each retained sequence needed at least a six-nucleotide match to both a V gene segment and a J gene segment. A rearrangement counted as productive if the CDR3 had no stop codons and remained in frame with V and J, and every other rearrangement counted as non-productive. CDR3 was defined according to IMGT convention as the region running from the second conserved V-encoded cysteine to the conserved J-encoded phenylalanine. In an earlier analysis of more than 550 of the donors, sequences lacking an unambiguous match to a single V gene segment were excluded. An earlier analysis of about 590 of the donors classified V segments as functional when productive rearrangements were above 56.7% and as segregating when the standard deviation between donors was above 5%. To diagnose cytomegalovirus status from the catalog of TCR beta chain sequences, a statistical classification framework was built. A later analysis assigned V and J genes by comparing TCR nucleotide sequences with IMGT/GENE-DB human TR gene sequences. The TCRdist pipeline was used in a later analysis to assign CDR3 sequences and most-parsimonious VDJ recombination scenarios. A later analysis defined each TCR beta chain by its CDR3 amino acid sequence plus V-gene family, and excluded reads lacking a unique V-gene family. A later analysis removed roughly 590 highly shared, low-generation-probability nucleotide sequences to deal with suspected cross-contamination and a sequencing artifact. For each public chain, a later analysis derived a clonal expansion index from normalized ranks of inferred template counts within each repertoire. A later analysis computed generation probabilities with a VDJ recombination model fitted to out-of-frame rearrangements, and checked the results against IGoR. In a later analysis, TCR-TCR, TCR-HLA and TCR-CMV co-occurrence was scored with hypergeometric tests, and a repertoire-size bias correction was applied to TCR pairs. In a later analysis, false discovery rates were estimated by permuting HLA or CMV assignments 20 times. In a later analysis, co-occurring TCRs were grouped with DBSCAN, and TCRdist sequence similarity was added when clustering was performed within HLA-allele-positive subsets. Repertoires with fewer than 30,000 or more than 120,000 public chains were left out of co-occurrence clustering, as were a handful of repertoires with anomalous nucleotide sharing. Imported from immuneACCESS, the table was reduced by TCRdb to in-frame sequences with V and J called. These copies leave out some clones; in studies compared against another copy, an unresolved V gene accounts for under half, and the cause of the remainder is not known. The V and J calls and the clone size are those of that table, but D and trimming were determined from the DNA. Within this sample are 85,000 to 100,000 clones, with over 70% of them counted one time only. Roughly 7.3% of the sample is in the top ten clones.

The CDR3 goes from the cysteine to the phenylalanine over 14 residues. Only CDR3 DNA remains: 42 bases, in frame from the first base. Per the germline V gene, SGHTA is the CDR1 and FQGNSA is the CDR2. Sequencing was done on a sample of PBMCs. The V and J genes are TRBV7-2 and TRBJ1-1; the D gene is not confidently resolved. This TCR derives from a man in his forties or fifties in good health and CMV-seropositive. The nucleotides are TGTGTCAGCAGCCAATACATCATGAACACTGAAGCTTTCTTT. It encodes CVSSQYIMNTEAFF.